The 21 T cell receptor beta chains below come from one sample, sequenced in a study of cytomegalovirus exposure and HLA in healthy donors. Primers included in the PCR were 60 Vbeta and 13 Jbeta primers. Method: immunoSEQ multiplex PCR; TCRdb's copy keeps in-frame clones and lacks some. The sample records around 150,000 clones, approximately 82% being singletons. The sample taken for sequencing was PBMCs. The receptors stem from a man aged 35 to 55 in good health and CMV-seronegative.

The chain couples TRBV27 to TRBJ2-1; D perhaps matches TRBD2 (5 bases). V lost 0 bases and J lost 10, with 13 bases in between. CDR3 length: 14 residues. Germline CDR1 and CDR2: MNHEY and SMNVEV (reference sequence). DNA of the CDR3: TGTGCCAGCAGTTTATCCTACAGTGGGGAGGAGCAGTTCTTC. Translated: CASSLSYSGEEQFF.

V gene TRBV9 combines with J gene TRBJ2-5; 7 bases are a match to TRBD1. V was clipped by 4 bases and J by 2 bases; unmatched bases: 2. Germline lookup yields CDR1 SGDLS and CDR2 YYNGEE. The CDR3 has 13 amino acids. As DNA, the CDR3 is TGTGCCAGCAGCCCGGACAGGCAAGAGACCCAGTACTTC. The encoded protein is CASSPDRQETQYF. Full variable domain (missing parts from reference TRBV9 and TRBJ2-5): DSGVTQTPKHLITATGQRVTLRCSPRSGDLSVYWYQQSLDQGLQFLIQYYNGEERAKGNILERFSAQQFPDLHSELNLSSLELGDSALYFCASSPDRQETQYFGPGTRLLVL.

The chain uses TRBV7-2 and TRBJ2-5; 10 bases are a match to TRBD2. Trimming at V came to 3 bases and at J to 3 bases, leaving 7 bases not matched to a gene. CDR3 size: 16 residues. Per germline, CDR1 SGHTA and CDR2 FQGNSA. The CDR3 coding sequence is TGTGCCAGCAGCTTTCGAGCTAGCGGGAGAAAAGAGACCCAGTACTTC. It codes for CASSFRASGRKETQYF.

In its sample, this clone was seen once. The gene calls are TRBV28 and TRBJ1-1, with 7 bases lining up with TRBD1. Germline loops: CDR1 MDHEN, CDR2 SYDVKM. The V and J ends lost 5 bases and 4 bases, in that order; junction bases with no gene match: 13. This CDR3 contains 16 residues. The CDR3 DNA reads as TGTGCCAGCAGTCACGACAGGGAATTATCCTTCACTGAAGCTTTCTTT. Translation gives CASSHDRELSFTEAFF.

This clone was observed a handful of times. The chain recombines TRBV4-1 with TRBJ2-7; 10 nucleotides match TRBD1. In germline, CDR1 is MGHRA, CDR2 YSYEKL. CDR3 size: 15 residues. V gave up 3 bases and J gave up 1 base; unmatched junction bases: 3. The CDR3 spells CASSHRTGGSYEQYF. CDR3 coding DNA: TGCGCCAGCAGCCACCGGACAGGGGGGTCCTACGAGCAGTACTTC.

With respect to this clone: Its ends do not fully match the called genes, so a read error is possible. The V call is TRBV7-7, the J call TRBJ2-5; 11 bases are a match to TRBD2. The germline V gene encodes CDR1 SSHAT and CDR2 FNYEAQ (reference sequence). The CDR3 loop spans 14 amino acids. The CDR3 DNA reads TGTGCTAGCAGCTTAGCGGGGGGGCAAGAGACCCAGTACTTC. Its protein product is CASSLAGGQETQYF. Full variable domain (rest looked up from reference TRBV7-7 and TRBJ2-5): GAGVSQSPRYKVTKRGQDVTLRCDPISSHATLYWYQQALGQGPEFLTYFNYEAQPDKSGLPSDRFSAERPEGSISTLTIQRTEQRDSAMYRCASSLAGGQETQYFGPGTRLLVL.

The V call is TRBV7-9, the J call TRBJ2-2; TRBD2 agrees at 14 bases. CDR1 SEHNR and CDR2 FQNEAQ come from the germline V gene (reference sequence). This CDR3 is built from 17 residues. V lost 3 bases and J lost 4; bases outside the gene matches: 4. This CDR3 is CASSLGLAGVGTGELFF. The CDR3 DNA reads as TGTGCCAGCAGCTTGGGACTAGCGGGAGTTGGCACCGGGGAGCTGTTTTTT. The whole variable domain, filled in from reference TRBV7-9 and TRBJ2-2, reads DTGVSQNPRHKITKRGQNVTFRCDPISEHNRLYWYRQTLGQGPEFLTYFQNEAQLEKSRLLSDRFSAERPKGSFSTLEIQRTEQGDSAMYLCASSLGLAGVGTGELFFGEGSRLTVL.

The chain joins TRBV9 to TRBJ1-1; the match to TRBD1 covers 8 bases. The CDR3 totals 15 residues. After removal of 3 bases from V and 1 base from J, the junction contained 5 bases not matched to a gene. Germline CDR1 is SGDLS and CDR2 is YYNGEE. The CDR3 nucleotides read TGTGCCAGCAGCGCCCCTGGGACAGGGAACACTGAAGCTTTCTTT. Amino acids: CASSAPGTGNTEAFF.

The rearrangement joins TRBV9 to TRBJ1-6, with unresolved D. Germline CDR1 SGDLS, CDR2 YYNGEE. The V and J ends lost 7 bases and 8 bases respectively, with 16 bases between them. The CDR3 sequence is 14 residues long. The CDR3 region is CASASMLGDSPLHF. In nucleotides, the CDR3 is TGTGCCAGCGCATCCATGCTAGGCGATTCACCCCTCCACTTT.

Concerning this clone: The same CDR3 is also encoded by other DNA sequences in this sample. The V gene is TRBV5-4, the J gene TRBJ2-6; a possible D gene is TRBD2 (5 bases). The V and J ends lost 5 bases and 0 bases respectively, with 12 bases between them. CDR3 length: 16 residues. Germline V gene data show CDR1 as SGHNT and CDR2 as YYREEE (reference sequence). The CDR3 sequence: CASSRGLPSGANVLTF. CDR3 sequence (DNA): TGTGCCAGCAGTAGAGGACTGCCCTCTGGGGCCAACGTCCTGACTTTC. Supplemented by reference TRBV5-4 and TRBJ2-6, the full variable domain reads ETGVTQSPTHLIKTRGQQVTLRCSSQSGHNTVSWYQQALGQGPQFIFQYYREEENGRGNFPPRFSGLQFPNYSSELNVNALELDDSALYLCASSRGLPSGANVLTFGAGSRLTVL.

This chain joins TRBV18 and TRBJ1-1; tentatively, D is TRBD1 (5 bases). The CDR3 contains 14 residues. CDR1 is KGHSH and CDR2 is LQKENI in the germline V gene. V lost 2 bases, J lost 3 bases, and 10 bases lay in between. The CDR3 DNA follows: TGTGCCAGCTCACCATCGGGAGGGGACACTGAAGCTTTCTTT. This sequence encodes CASSPSGGDTEAFF. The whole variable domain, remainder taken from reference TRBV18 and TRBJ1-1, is NAGVMQNPRHLVRRRGQEARLRCSPMKGHSHVYWYRQLPEEGLKFMVYLQKENIIDESGMPKERFSAEFPKEGPSILRIQQVVRGDSAAYFCASSPSGGDTEAFFGQGTRLTVV.

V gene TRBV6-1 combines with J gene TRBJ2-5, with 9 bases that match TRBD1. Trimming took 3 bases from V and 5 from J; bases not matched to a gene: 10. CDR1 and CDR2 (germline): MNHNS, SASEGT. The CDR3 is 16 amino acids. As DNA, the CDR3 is TGTGCCAGCAGTGATCAGACGGGACAGGGCTCCGAGACCCAGTACTTC. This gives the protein CASSDQTGQGSETQYF.

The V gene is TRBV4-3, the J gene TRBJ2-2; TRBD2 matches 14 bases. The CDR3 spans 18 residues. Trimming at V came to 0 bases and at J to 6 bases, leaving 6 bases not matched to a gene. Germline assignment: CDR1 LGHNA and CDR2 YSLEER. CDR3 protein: CASSQDNMGLAGAGELFF. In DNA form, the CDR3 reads TGCGCCAGCAGCCAAGATAATATGGGACTAGCGGGGGCCGGGGAGCTGTTTTTT.

The CDR3 nucleotides are TGCGCCATTGAGAACAGGGGGCGAACCGGGGAGCTGTTTTTT. Amino acids: CAIENRGRTGELFF. The J gene is TRBJ2-2, the V gene TRBV10-1, with 9 bases matching TRBD1. The CDR3 extends over 14 amino acids. The V and J ends lost 10 bases and 5 bases, in that order; junction bases with no gene match: 8. Looked up from germline, CDR1 is WNHNN and CDR2 is SYGVQD (reference sequence).

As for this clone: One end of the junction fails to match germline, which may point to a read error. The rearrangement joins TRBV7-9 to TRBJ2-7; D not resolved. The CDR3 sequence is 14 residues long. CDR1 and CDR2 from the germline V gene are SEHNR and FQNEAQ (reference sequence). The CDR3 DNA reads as TGTTCCAGCAGCTTAGCACTGAACCCTTACGAGCAGTACTTC. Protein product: CSSSLALNPYEQYF.

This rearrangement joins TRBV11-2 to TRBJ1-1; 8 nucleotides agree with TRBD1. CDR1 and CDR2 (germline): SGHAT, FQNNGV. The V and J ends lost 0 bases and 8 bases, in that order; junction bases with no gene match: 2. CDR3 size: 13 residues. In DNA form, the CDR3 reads TGTGCCAGCAGCTTAGAGGGGACAGGAGAAGCTTTCTTT. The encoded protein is CASSLEGTGEAFF.

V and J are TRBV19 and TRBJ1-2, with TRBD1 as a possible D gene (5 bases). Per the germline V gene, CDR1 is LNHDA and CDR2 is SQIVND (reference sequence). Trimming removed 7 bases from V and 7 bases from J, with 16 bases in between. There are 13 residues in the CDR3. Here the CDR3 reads CASTPAGGGGYTF. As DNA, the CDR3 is TGTGCCAGTACCCCCGCCGGGGGGGGTGGCTACACCTTC.

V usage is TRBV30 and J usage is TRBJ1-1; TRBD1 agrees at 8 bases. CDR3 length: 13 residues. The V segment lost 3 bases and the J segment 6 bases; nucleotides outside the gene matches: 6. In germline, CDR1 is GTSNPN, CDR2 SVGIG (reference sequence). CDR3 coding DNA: TGTGCCTGGAGCCTCCAGGGGGCCTCTGAAGCTTTCTTT. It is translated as CAWSLQGASEAFF.

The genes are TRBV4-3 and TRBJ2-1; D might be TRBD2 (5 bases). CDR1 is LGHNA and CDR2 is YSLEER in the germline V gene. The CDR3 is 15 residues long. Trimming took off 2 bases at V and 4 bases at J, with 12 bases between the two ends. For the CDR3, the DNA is TGCGCCAGCAGCCAAACCGGGAACGTTTACAATGAGCAGTTCTTC. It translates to CASSQTGNVYNEQFF.

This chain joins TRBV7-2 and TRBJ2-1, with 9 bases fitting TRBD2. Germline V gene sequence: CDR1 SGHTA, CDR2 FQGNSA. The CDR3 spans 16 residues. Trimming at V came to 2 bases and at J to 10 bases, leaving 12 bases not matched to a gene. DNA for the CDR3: TGTGCCAGCAGCTTACTCGGGGTAGCGGGAGCGGGAGAGCAGTTCTTC. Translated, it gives CASSLLGVAGAGEQFF.

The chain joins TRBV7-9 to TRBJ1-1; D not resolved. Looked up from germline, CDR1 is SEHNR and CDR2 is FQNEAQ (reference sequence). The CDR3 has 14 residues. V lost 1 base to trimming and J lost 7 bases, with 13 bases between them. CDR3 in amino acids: CASSLGSPGIEAFF. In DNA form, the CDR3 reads TGTGCCAGCAGCTTAGGCTCCCCGGGAATTGAAGCTTTCTTT.